This T cell receptor (beta chain) is from a study of Ad26.COV2.S vaccination and SARS-CoV-2 variants. Turning to the study itself: A COV1001 Ad26.COV2.S trial-arm participant provided the sample. Administration of Ad26.COV2.S was intramuscular, either once or twice 56 days apart.

Treatment: 15 to 20 received Ad26.COV2.S at low or high dose, single or two shots; roughly 5 received placebo; per-sample allocation not given. The samples were gathered on day 63 after the first injection of vaccine or placebo. It was Wuhan-strain SARS-CoV-2 spike that the Ad26 vaccine vector expressed. Trimming stripped 0 bases from V and 1 base from J, with 12 bases between. The CDR3 contains 17 residues. From germline, CDR1 is SGHAT and CDR2 FQNNGV. Profiled with immunoSEQ multiplex PCR; TCRdb holds only in-frame clones, not every one. Among around 340,000 clones listed, approximately 90% were seen once.

The input for sequencing was peripheral blood, taken in a trial of Ad26.COV2.S vaccine versus placebo. This clonotype was sampled from a person between 18 and 65 years old who received the Ad26.COV2.S COVID-19 vaccine or a placebo. The V call is TRBV11-2, the J call TRBJ2-2; TRBD2 is a possible D gene (6 bases). The CDR3 loop reads CASSLDSGVLNTGELFF. CDR3 DNA: TGTGCCAGCAGCTTAGATAGCGGTGTTCTGAACACCGGGGAGCTGTTTTTT.